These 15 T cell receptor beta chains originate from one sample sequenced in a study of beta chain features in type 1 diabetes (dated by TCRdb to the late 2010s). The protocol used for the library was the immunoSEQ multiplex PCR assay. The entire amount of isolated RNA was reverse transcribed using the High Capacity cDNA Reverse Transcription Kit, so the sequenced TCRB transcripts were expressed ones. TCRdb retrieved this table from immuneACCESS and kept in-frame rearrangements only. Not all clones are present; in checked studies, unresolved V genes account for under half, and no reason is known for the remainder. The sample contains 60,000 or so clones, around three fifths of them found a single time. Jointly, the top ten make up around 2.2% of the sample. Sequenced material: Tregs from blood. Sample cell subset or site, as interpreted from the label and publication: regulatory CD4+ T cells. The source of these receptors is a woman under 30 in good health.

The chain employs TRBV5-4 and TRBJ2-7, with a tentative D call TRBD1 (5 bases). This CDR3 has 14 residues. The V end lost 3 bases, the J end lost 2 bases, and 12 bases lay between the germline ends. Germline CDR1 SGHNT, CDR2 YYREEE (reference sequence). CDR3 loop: CASSSLPGPYEQYF. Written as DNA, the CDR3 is TGTGCCAGCAGCTCTCTTCCAGGGCCCTACGAGCAGTACTTC.

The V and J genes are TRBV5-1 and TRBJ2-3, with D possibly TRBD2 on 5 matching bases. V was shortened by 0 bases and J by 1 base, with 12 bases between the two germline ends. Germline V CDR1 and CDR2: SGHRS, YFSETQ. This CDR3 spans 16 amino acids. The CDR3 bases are TGCGCCAGCAGCTTGGTCGGGTGGGGAGGCACAGATACGCAGTATTTT. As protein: CASSLVGWGGTDTQYF.

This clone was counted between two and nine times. This CDR3 is CASSEEAVGELFF. CDR3 nucleotides: TGTGCCAGCAGTGAGGAGGCGGTCGGGGAGCTGTTTTTT. The rearrangement joins TRBV6-1 to TRBJ2-2; D may be TRBD2 (5 bases). The CDR3 has 13 residues. Looked up from germline, CDR1 is MNHNS and CDR2 is SASEGT. Trimming pared 3 bases from V and 7 bases from J, leaving 9 bases between.

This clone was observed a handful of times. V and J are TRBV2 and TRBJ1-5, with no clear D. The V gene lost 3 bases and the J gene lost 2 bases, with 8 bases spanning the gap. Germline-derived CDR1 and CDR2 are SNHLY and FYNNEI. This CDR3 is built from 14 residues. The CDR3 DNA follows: TGTGCCAGCAGTGATCTAATAGGCAATCAGCCCCAGCATTTT. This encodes CASSDLIGNQPQHF.

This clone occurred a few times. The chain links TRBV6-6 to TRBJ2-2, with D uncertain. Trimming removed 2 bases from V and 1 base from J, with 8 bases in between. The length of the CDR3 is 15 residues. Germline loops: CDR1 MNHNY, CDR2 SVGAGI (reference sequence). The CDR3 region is CASSYVLMNTGELFF. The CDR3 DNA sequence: TGTGCCAGCAGTTACGTACTTATGAACACCGGGGAGCTGTTTTTT.

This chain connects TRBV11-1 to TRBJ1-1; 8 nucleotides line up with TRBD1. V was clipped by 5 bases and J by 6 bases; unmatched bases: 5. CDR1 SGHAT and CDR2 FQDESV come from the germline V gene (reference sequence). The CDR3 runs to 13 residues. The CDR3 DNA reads TGTGCCAGCAGCCTGGACAGGGCCTCTGAAGCTTTCTTT. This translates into CASSLDRASEAFF.

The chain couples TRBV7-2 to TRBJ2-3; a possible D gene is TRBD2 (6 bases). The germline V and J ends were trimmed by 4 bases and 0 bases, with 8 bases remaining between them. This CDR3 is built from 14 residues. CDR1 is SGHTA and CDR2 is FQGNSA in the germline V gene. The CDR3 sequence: CASSSGLSTDTQYF. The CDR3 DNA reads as TGTGCCAGCAGCTCGGGACTGAGCACAGATACGCAGTATTTT.

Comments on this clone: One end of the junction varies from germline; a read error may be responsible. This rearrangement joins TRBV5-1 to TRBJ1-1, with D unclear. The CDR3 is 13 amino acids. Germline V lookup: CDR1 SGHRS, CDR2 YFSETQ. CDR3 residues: CASTLTWGEKRAF. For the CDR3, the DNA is TGCGCCAGCACCTTAACCTGGGGAGAAAAGAGGGCTTTT.

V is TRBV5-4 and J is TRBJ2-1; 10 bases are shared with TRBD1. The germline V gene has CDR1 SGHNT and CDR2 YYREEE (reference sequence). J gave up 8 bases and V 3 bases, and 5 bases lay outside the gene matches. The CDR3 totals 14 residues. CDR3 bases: TGTGCCAGCAGCTCCTGGACAGGGGGTTATGAGCAGTTCTTC. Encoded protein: CASSSWTGGYEQFF.

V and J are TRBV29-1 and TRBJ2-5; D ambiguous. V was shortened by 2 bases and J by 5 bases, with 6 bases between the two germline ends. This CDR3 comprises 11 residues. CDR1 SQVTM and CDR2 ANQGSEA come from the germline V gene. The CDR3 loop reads CSVELGETQYF. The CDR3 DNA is TGCAGCGTTGAACTGGGCGAGACCCAGTACTTC. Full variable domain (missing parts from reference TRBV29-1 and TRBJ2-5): SAVISQKPSRDICQRGTSLTIQCQVDSQVTMMFWYRQQPGQSLTLIATANQGSEATYESGFVIDKFPISRPNLTFSTLTVSNMSPEDSSIYLCSVELGETQYFGPGTRLLVL.

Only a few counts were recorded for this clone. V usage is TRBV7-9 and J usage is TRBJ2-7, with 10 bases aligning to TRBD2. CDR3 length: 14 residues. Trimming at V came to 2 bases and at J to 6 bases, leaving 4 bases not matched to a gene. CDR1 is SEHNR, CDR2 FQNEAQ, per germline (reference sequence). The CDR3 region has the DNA TGTGCCAGCAGCTTACTAGCGGGAGAGAGCGAGCAGTACTTC. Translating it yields CASSLLAGESEQYF.

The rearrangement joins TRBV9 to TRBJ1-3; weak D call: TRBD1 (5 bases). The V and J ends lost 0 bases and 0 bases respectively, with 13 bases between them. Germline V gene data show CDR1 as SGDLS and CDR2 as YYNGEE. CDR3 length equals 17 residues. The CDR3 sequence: CASSVATGSASGNTIYF. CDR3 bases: TGTGCCAGCAGCGTAGCTACAGGTTCAGCCTCTGGAAACACCATATATTTT.

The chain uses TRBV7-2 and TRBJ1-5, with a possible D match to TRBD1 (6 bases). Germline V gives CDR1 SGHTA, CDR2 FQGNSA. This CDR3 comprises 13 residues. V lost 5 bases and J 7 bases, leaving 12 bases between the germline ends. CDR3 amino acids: CASSPQGGQPQHF. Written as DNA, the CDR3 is TGTGCCAGCAGCCCACAGGGTGGGCAGCCCCAGCATTTT.

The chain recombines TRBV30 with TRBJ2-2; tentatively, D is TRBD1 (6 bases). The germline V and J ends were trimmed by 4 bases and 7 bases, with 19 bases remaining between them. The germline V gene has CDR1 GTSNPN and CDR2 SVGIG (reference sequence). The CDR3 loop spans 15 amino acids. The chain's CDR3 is CAWINRYRAGGELFF. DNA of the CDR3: TGTGCCTGGATAAACCGCTACAGGGCTGGCGGGGAGCTGTTTTTT.

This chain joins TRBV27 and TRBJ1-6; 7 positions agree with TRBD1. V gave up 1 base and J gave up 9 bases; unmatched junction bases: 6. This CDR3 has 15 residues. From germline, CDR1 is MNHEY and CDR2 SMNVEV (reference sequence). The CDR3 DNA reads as TGTGCCAGCAGTTTATACGGAGGGGGCGTTTCACCCCTCCACTTT. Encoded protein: CASSLYGGGVSPLHF.